Given below is one T cell receptor (beta chain) in context. As processed by the authors: Reference gene primer amplification in the assay estimated nucleated cell counts. Sequenced by immunoSEQ multiplex PCR; TCRdb stores in-frame clones only, minus some. Clone size and the V and J calls come from that table; the DNA yielded D and trimming. This repertoire shows about 97,000 clones, about 87% found once; its top ten account for about 16%. This sample was included in a study of blood T cell repertoires in COVID-19. For the study at large: Spain, Italy and the United States supplied samples that represented acute and convalescent COVID-19. In each case, the material was cDNA or gDNA derived from T cells, B-cell-depleted T cells, or PBMCs.

The CDR3 loop spans 14 amino acids. The trim removed 3 bases at V and 0 bases at J, leaving 1 base unmatched. Looked up from germline, CDR1 is SGHVS and CDR2 is FNYEAQ. This chain connects TRBV7-6 to TRBJ1-1, with TRBD1 matching 7 bases. This TCR was recovered from a human donor in a cohort sampled during active COVID-19. The sequenced sample was peripheral blood. The chain's CDR3 is CASSFDRVNTEAFF. The CDR3 region has the DNA TGTGCCAGCAGCTTTGACAGGGTGAACACTGAAGCTTTCTTT.